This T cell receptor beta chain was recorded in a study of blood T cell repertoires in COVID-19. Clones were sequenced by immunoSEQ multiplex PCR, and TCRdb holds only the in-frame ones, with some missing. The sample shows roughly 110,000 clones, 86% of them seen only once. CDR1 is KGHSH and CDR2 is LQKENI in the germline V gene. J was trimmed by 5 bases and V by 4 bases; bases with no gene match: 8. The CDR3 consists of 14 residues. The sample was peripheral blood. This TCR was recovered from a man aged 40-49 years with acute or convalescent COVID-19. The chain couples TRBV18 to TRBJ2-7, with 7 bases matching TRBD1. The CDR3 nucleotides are TGTGCCAGCTCACTTACGGGACAGTCGGACGAGCAGTACTTC. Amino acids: CASSLTGQSDEQYF.